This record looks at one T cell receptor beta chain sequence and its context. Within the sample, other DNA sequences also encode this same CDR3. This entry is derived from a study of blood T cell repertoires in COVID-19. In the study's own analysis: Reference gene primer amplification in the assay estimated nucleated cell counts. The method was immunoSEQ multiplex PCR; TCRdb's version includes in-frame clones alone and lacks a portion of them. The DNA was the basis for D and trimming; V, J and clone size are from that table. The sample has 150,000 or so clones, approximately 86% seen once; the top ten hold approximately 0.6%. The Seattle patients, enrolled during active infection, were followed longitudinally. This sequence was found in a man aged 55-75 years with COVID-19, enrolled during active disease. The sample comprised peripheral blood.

DNA for the CDR3: TGTGCCAGCAGTCGACAGGAGAACACTGAAGCTTTCTTT. As protein: CASSRQENTEAFF. The chain couples TRBV6-4 to TRBJ1-1; maybe TRBD1 (6 bases). There are 13 residues in the CDR3. Trimming took off 5 bases at V and 1 base at J, with 8 bases between the two ends. Germline CDR1 MRHNA, CDR2 SNTAGT.